A selection of T cell receptor beta chains follows, all from one sample in a study of CD4 T cells in relation to SARS-CoV-2 and coronaviruses. TCRdb's table, derived via immunoSEQ multiplex PCR, lists solely in-frame clones and lacks some. The sample lists roughly 61,000 clones; more than 80% were seen once. Sample: memory CD4+ T cells from PBMCs. These receptors came from a human donor in good health. CDR3s include the opening cysteine and the closing phenylalanine or tryptophan. The order of the fields is D gene, V gene, J gene, clone size, CDR3 DNA, CDR3 protein. A D gene is named only where the DNA matches it firmly. Clone size is not always given. Where it is, it says once, few, many or a class for expanded clones.

TRBD2	TRBV7-3	TRBJ2-1	-	TGTGCCAGCAGCACTAGCGGGAGTAAGGATGAGCAGTTCTTC	CASSTSGSKDEQFF
TRBD2	TRBV7-2	TRBJ2-1	-	TGTGCCAGCAGCTTAGGTAGCGGGAACAATGAGCAGTTCTTC	CASSLGSGNNEQFF
TRBD2	TRBV18	TRBJ2-1	-	TGTGCCAGCTCACCGACACTAGCGGGAGGATCAAATGAGCAGTTCTTC	CASSPTLAGGSNEQFF
-	TRBV7-9	TRBJ1-1	-	TGTGCCAGCAGCTTAGAGGCCAGCGGTGAAGCTTTCTTT	CASSLEASGEAFF
TRBD1	TRBV18	TRBJ2-1	-	TGTGCCAGCTCACCAGGGACAGGGGCTTACAATGAGCAGTTCTTC	CASSPGTGAYNEQFF
TRBD1	TRBV5-1	TRBJ1-1	-	TGCGCCAGCAGACAAGATACAGGGGGCGGCACTGAAGCTTTCTTT	CASRQDTGGGTEAFF
-	TRBV5-4	TRBJ1-5	-	TGTGCCAGCAGCTTTGGAGGTCAGGAGGACCAGCCCCAGCATTTT	CASSFGGQEDQPQHF
-	TRBV7-9	TRBJ1-5	few	TGTGCCAGCAGCTTGGGTGACTTGGACAATCAGCCCCAGCATTTT	CASSLGDLDNQPQHF
-	TRBV14	TRBJ2-3	-	TGTGCCAGCAGCTCGAGGACTCCCTCCCGAGATACGCAGTATTTT	CASSSRTPSRDTQYF
TRBD2	TRBV2	TRBJ2-3	-	TGTGCCAGCAGAAAAACCCCCTCTAGCGGGAGGGCCGCCGCAGATACGCAGTATTTT	CASRKTPSSGRAAADTQYF
TRBD2	TRBV5-3	TRBJ2-1	-	TGTGCCAGAAGCTTGGAGCGACAGGTGATGAGCGGGAGCCATACCAATGAGCAGTTCTTC	CARSLERQVMSGSHTNEQFF